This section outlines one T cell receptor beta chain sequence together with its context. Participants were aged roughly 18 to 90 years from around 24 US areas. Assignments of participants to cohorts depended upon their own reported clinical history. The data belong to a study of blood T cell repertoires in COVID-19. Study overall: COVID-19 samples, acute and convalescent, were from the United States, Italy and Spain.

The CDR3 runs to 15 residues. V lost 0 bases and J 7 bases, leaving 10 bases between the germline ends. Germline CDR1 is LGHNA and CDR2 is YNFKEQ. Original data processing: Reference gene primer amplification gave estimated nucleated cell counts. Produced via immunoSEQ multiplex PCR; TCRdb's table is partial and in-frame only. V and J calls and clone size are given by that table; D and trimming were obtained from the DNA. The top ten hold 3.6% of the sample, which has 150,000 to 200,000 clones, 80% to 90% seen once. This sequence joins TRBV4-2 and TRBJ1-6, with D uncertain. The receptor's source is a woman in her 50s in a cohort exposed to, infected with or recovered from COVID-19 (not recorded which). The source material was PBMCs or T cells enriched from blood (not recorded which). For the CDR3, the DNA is TGTGCCAGCAGCCAAGATCCTAACCCCAATTCACCCCTCCACTTT. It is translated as CASSQDPNPNSPLHF.